One and the same sample provided the 27 T cell receptor beta chains below, sequenced in a study of human T cells and chemical hapten exposure. In TCRdb, the RACE reads were re-called with MiXCR into one record per CDR3 protein. This sample carries 95,000 to 150,000 distinct CDR3 sequences, about 13% of them seen once, and the ten largest clones take approximately 2.8%. Noted time point: pre-sensitization, week 0. Treatment defined: therapeutic diphenylcyclopropenone sensitization with weekly scalp DPC. This specimen consisted of whole blood, obtained in connection with sensitization to the hapten diphenylcyclopropenone (DPC). All receptors derive from a woman between 18 and 30 years old with alopecia areata. Some clones in this sample may be carry-over from other donors' samples.

The sample holds many counts of this clonotype. The CDR3 region is CASSLTSGNTEAFF. The DNA for the CDR3 is TGCGCCAGCAGCTTGACGTCGGGGAACACTGAAGCTTTCTTT. The genes are TRBV5-1 and TRBJ1-1; D not certain. Germline V lookup: CDR1 SGHRS, CDR2 YFSETQ. The CDR3 spans 14 residues. V was clipped by 1 base and J by 1 base, with 8 bases between them.

This sequence joins TRBV4-1 and TRBJ2-1, with D uncertain. The V end lost 0 bases, the J end lost 2 bases, and 8 bases lay between the germline ends. Germline lookup yields CDR1 MGHRA and CDR2 YSYEKL. There are 15 residues in the CDR3. The CDR3 is CASSQDLPPYNEQFF. In nucleotides, the CDR3 is TGCGCCAGCAGCCAAGATCTACCCCCCTACAATGAGCAGTTCTTC.

On this clonotype itself: This could be a read error, since a much larger clone is one nucleotide away. As DNA, the CDR3 is TGTGCCAGCAGTTACAATCCATCCTACGAGCGGTACTTC. It yields the protein CASSYNPSYERYF. The rearrangement joins TRBV6-5 to TRBJ2-7; D is undetermined. Germline lookup yields CDR1 MNHEY and CDR2 SVGAGI. The CDR3 has 13 residues.

This clonotype has ten or more counts. This sequence joins TRBV5-5 and TRBJ2-3; D may correspond to TRBD1 or TRBD2 (5 bases each). The CDR3 totals 16 residues. Trimming pared 6 bases from V and 1 base from J, leaving 18 bases between. From germline, CDR1 is SGHKS and CDR2 YYEKEE (reference sequence). The CDR3 spells CASTRDPGPGTDTQYF. As DNA, the CDR3 is TGTGCCAGCACCCGGGATCCGGGACCTGGCACAGATACGCAGTATTTT.

This clonotype was observed many times. CDR3 bases: TGTGCCAGCAGCGTAGATCCGTCAGGGGACACTGAAGCTTTCTTT. Its translation: CASSVDPSGDTEAFF. The V call is TRBV9, the J call TRBJ1-1; D possibly corresponds to TRBD1 (6 bases). Trimming removed 0 bases at V and 3 bases at J, with 12 bases between. The CDR3 covers 15 residues. Germline CDR1 reads SGDLS; CDR2 reads YYNGEE.

The genes are TRBV7-9 and TRBJ2-5; 7 bases are a match to TRBD1. V lost 5 bases to trimming and J lost 1 base; unmatched junction nucleotides: 7. Germline V gene lookup returns CDR1 SEHNR and CDR2 FQNEAQ (reference sequence). The CDR3 consists of 15 residues. In DNA, the CDR3 is TGTGCCAGCAGCGGAGGACAGGCGACCCAAGAGACCCAGTACTTC. Translated, it gives CASSGGQATQETQYF. Based on the CDR3 plus reference TRBV7-9 and TRBJ2-5, the full variable domain is DTGVSQNPRHKITKRGQNVTFRCDPISEHNRLYWYRQTLGQGPEFLTYFQNEAQLEKSRLLSDRFSAERPKGSFSTLEIQRTEQGDSAMYLCASSGGQATQETQYFGPGTRLLVL.

This clonotype was counted a few times. V usage is TRBV7-9 and J usage is TRBJ2-2; D ambiguous. The CDR3 length is 18 residues. V lost 0 bases to trimming and J lost 1 base, with 15 bases between them. CDR1 is SEHNR and CDR2 is FQNEAQ in the germline V gene (reference sequence). The CDR3 DNA reads TGTGCCAGCAGCTTAGCCCCCACACTGACCTTGAACACCGGGGAGCTGTTTTTT. Its translation: CASSLAPTLTLNTGELFF.

This clonotype occurred a few times. This chain links TRBV3-1 with TRBJ1-2, with a tentative D call TRBD1 (6 bases). V lost 2 bases to trimming and J lost 6 bases, with 19 bases between them. Germline V gene lookup returns CDR1 LGHDT and CDR2 YNNKEL (reference sequence). The CDR3 sequence is 16 residues long. The CDR3 protein is CASSQNFGGGQDGYTF. CDR3 DNA: TGTGCCAGCAGCCAAAATTTTGGGGGCGGCCAGGATGGCTACACCTTC.

This clonotype was picked up a small number of times. The chain recombines TRBV2 with TRBJ2-2; D call uncertain. Between the trimmed V and J ends, which lost 1 base and 7 bases, there was a span of 10 bases. This CDR3 is built from 14 residues. Germline CDR1 and CDR2: SNHLY and FYNNEI. CDR3 region: CASSEVGSIGELFF. CDR3 DNA: TGTGCCAGCAGTGAAGTTGGCTCGATCGGGGAGCTGTTTTTT.

This clonotype was counted ten times or more. The chain employs TRBV20-1 and TRBJ1-1; a weak D match, TRBD1 (5 bases). V lost 3 bases to trimming and J lost 1 base, with 9 bases between them. The CDR3 covers 13 residues. The germline CDR1 and CDR2 sequences are DFQATT and SNEGSKA (reference sequence). CDR3: CSARADRNTEAFF. DNA for the CDR3: TGCAGTGCTAGGGCAGACAGGAACACTGAAGCTTTCTTT.

This clonotype has a handful of counts. DNA for the CDR3: TGTGCCAGCAGCAGAAATCCGGGACTAGCGGCTAGCACAGATACGCAGTATTTT. Amino acids: CASSRNPGLAASTDTQYF. This chain links TRBV5-4 with TRBJ2-3, with 11 bases aligning to TRBD2. Germline CDR1 is SGHNT and CDR2 is YYREEE (reference sequence). The CDR3 has 18 amino acids. The V segment lost 4 bases and the J segment 0 bases; nucleotides outside the gene matches: 10.

This clonotype was counted at least ten times. The chain is built from TRBV7-9 and TRBJ2-4, with 8 bases matching TRBD1. The CDR3 covers 15 residues. Germline V gene data show CDR1 as SEHNR and CDR2 as FQNEAQ (reference sequence). V lost 1 base, J lost 6 bases, and 5 bases stayed unmatched. CDR3 protein: CASSLVRGRGNIQYF. As DNA, the CDR3 is TGTGCCAGCAGCTTAGTCAGGGGGCGAGGAAACATTCAGTACTTC.

The chain couples TRBV7-2 to TRBJ2-5; TRBD2 matches 8 bases. CDR1 is SGHTA, CDR2 FQGNSA, per germline. V shed 5 bases and J 4 bases; nucleotides not matched to a gene: 6. CDR3 size: 14 residues. The chain's CDR3 is CASSPGGARETQYF. CDR3 sequence (DNA): TGTGCCAGCAGCCCGGGAGGGGCCCGAGAGACCCAGTACTTC.

V and J are TRBV14 and TRBJ2-1; 9 positions match TRBD2. CDR1 SGHDN and CDR2 FVKESK come from the germline V gene. The length of the CDR3 is 15 residues. The ends lost 6 bases at V and 4 bases at J; junction bases unmatched: 7. CDR3 amino acids: CASRASGAPYNEQFF. As DNA, the CDR3 is TGTGCCAGCAGAGCTAGCGGGGCCCCGTACAATGAGCAGTTCTTC.

This chain connects TRBV5-1 to TRBJ2-5, with D possibly TRBD1 on 5 matching bases. Looked up from germline, CDR1 is SGHRS and CDR2 is YFSETQ. The CDR3 spans 13 residues. V dropped 2 bases and J dropped 6 bases, with 11 bases sitting between them. Written as DNA, the CDR3 is TGCGCCAGCAGCTTTGAAGGGGAACAGACCCAGTACTTC. Its translation is CASSFEGEQTQYF.

This clonotype was seen many times. V usage is TRBV6-1 and J usage is TRBJ2-3; TRBD2 aligns across 8 bases. From germline, CDR1 is MNHNS and CDR2 SASEGT. V was pared by 10 bases and J by 2 bases, with 2 bases of the junction left unmatched. The CDR3 contains 12 residues. CDR3 residues: CAIAGNTDTQYF. The CDR3 DNA is TGTGCCATAGCGGGGAACACAGATACGCAGTATTTT.

The V and J genes are TRBV30 and TRBJ1-5; unclear D gene. Germline V gene data show CDR1 as GTSNPN and CDR2 as SVGIG (reference sequence). Deletions cut 0 bases from V and 5 bases from J, with 8 bases between. The length of the CDR3 is 13 residues. The CDR3 here is CAWSVQDHQPQHF. The CDR3 DNA sequence: TGTGCCTGGAGTGTACAAGACCATCAGCCCCAGCATTTT.

There are many counts of this clonotype. The chain has TRBV9 and TRBJ2-7; D may match TRBD1 or TRBD2 (5 bases each). CDR1 and CDR2 (germline): SGDLS, YYNGEE. The ends were cut back, 4 bases at V and 13 bases at J, with 18 bases in the middle. The CDR3 has 12 residues. The CDR3 bases are TGTGCCAGCAGCCCCTCACAGGAGGAGATCTACTTC. It codes for CASSPSQEEIYF. Variable domain in full (rest from reference TRBV9 and TRBJ2-7): DSGVTQTPKHLITATGQRVTLRCSPRSGDLSVYWYQQSLDQGLQFLIQYYNGEERAKGNILERFSAQQFPDLHSELNLSSLELGDSALYFCASSPSQEEIYFGPGTRLTVT.

This clonotype showed up just a few times. The gene calls are TRBV6-1 and TRBJ2-5; D unclear. Per germline, CDR1 MNHNS and CDR2 SASEGT. With 6 bases removed from V and 5 bases from J, the gap between germline ends came to 10 bases. CDR3 length equals 12 residues. The CDR3 DNA is TGTGCCAGCAGCAGATTGGGTGAGACCCAGTACTTC. This codes for CASSRLGETQYF.

This clonotype was counted between two and nine times. The V call is TRBV7-2, the J call TRBJ2-3; 8 nucleotides agree with TRBD2. CDR3 length: 15 amino acids. CDR1 is SGHTA, CDR2 FQGNSA, per germline. With 5 bases clipped from V and 1 base from J, the junction kept 5 bases outside the gene matches. In DNA form, the CDR3 reads TGTGCCAGCAGCCTTAGCGGGGTTCGCACAGATACGCAGTATTTT. It specifies CASSLSGVRTDTQYF.

The chain links TRBV27 to TRBJ1-2, with 10 bases matching TRBD1. The CDR3 contains 17 residues. The V gene's germline CDR1 is MNHEY and CDR2 SMNVEV (reference sequence). V trimming: 3 bases; J trimming: 4 bases; junction bases outside the gene matches: 11. This CDR3 reads CASSLAGDRGFFYGYTF. The CDR3 nucleotides read TGTGCCAGCAGTTTGGCAGGGGACAGGGGATTTTTCTATGGCTACACCTTC.

This clonotype was recorded a few times. Here the CDR3 reads CSAIAGQGGWAGNQPQHF. DNA of the CDR3: TGCAGTGCCATCGCGGGACAGGGGGGTTGGGCCGGCAATCAGCCCCAGCATTTT. The chain recombines TRBV20-1 with TRBJ1-5; TRBD1 aligns across 11 bases. With 6 bases clipped from V and 2 bases from J, the junction kept 15 bases outside the gene matches. This CDR3 spans 18 amino acids. Germline V CDR1 and CDR2: DFQATT, SNEGSKA (reference sequence).

This clonotype was detected only a few times. In DNA, the CDR3 is TGTGCCAGCGTGTCGGCAGGGCCTAATGAAAAACTGTTTTTT. Its translation is CASVSAGPNEKLFF. The chain has TRBV7-6 and TRBJ1-4, with D possibly TRBD1 on 5 matching bases. With 8 bases removed from V and 3 bases from J, the gap between germline ends came to 13 bases. Germline V lookup: CDR1 SGHVS, CDR2 FNYEAQ. CDR3 size: 14 residues.

This clonotype has a handful of counts. The chain links TRBV30 to TRBJ1-1; D remains ambiguous. V dropped 3 bases and J dropped 3 bases, with 11 bases sitting between them. Germline V gene data show CDR1 as GTSNPN and CDR2 as SVGIG (reference sequence). The CDR3 has 13 amino acids. This CDR3 reads CAWRLFGHTEAFF. CDR3 bases: TGTGCCTGGAGATTGTTCGGCCACACTGAAGCTTTCTTT.

Only a few counts were recorded for this clonotype. The chain uses TRBV7-2 and TRBJ2-3, with D possibly called TRBD1 or TRBD2 (5 bases each). This CDR3 has 16 residues. V dropped 5 bases and J dropped 0 bases, with 15 bases sitting between them. The germline CDR1 and CDR2 sequences are SGHTA and FQGNSA. CDR3 in amino acids: CASSPRDGTSTDTQYF. DNA of the CDR3: TGTGCCAGCAGCCCTCGGGACGGTACTAGCACAGATACGCAGTATTTT.

This clonotype was observed a handful of times. The rearrangement links TRBV5-4 to TRBJ1-2; no firm D call. Germline V lookup: CDR1 SGHNT, CDR2 YYREEE (reference sequence). The CDR3 spans 14 residues. V was cut by 1 base and J by 4 bases, with 11 bases left in between. CDR3 protein: CASSLRGPSYGYTF. The CDR3 nucleotides are TGTGCCAGCAGCTTGCGCGGGCCGAGCTATGGCTACACCTTC.

The gene calls are TRBV29-1 and TRBJ2-5; maybe TRBD1 (5 bases). V lost 3 bases and J 1 base, leaving 6 bases between the germline ends. The CDR3 contains 12 residues. Germline CDR1 SQVTM, CDR2 ANQGSEA. The CDR3 nucleotides read TGCAGCGTTGAGACAGTCCAAGAGACCCAGTACTTC. Amino acids: CSVETVQETQYF.